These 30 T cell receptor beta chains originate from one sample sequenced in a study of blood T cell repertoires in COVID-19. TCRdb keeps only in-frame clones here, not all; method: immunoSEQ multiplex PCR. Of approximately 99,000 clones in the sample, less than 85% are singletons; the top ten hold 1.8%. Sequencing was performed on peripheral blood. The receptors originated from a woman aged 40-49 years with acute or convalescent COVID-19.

CDR3 in amino acids: CASSLYGGAQETQYF. For the CDR3, the DNA is TGTGCCAGCAGTTTATACGGGGGGGCCCAAGAGACCCAGTACTTC. The chain has TRBV27 and TRBJ2-5; TRBD2 aligns across 8 bases. The CDR3 totals 15 residues. The V and J ends lost 1 base and 1 base, in that order; junction bases with no gene match: 2. Germline CDR1 and CDR2: MNHEY and SMNVEV (reference sequence).

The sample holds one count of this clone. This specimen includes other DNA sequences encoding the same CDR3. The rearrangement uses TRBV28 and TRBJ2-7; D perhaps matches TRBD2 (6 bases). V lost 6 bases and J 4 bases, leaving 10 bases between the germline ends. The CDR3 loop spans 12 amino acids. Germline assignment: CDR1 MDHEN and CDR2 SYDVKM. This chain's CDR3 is CASSLGGYEQYF. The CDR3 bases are TGTGCCAGCAGCTTGGGGGGTTACGAGCAGTACTTC.

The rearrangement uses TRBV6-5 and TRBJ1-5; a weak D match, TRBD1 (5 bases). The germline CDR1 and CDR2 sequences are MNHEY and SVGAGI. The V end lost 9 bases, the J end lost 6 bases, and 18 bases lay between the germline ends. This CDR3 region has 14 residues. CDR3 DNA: TGTGCCAGTAAGCGGGGAGGGGATTCTCAGCCCCAGCATTTT. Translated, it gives CASKRGGDSQPQHF.

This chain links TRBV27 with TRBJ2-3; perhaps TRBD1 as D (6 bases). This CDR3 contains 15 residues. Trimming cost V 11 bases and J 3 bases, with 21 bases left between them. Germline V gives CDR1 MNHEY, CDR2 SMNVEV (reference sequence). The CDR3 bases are TGTGCCTCCAGGGGAAGCCCTCTTTCGACAGATACGCAGTATTTT. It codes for CASRGSPLSTDTQYF.

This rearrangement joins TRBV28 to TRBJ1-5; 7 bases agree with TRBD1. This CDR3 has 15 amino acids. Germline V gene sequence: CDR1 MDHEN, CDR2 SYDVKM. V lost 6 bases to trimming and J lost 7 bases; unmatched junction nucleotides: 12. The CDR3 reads CASSLPSQGRQPQHF. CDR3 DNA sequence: TGTGCCAGCAGCTTACCCTCACAGGGGAGGCAGCCCCAGCATTTT. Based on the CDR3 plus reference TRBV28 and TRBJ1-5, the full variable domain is DVKVTQSSRYLVKRTGEKVFLECVQDMDHENMFWYRQDPGLGLRLIYFSYDVKMKEKGDIPEGYSVSREKKERFSLILESASTNQTSMYLCASSLPSQGRQPQHFGDGTRLSIL.

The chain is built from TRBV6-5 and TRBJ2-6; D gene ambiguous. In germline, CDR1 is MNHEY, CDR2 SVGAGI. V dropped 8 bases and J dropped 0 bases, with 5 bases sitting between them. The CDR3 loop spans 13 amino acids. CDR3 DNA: TGTGCCAGCCTTATCTCTGGGGCCAACGTCCTGACTTTC. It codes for CASLISGANVLTF.

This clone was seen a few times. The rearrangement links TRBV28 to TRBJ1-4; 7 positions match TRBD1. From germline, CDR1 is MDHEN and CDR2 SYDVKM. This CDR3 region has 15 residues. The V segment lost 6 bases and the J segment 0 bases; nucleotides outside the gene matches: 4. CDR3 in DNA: TGTGCCAGCAGATCACAGGGGACAACTAATGAAAAACTGTTTTTT. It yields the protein CASRSQGTTNEKLFF.

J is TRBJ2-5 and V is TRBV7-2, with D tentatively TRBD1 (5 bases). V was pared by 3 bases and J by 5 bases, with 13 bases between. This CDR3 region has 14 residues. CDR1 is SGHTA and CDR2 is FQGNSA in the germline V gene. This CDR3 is CASSFRQGSETQYF. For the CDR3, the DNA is TGTGCCAGCAGCTTCCGCCAGGGTAGTGAGACCCAGTACTTC.

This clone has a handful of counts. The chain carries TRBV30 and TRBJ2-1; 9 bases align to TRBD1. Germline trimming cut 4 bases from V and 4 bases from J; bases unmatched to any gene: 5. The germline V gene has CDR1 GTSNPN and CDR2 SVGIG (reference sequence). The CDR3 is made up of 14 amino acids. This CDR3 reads CAWTATGGYNEQFF. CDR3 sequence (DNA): TGTGCCTGGACCGCGACAGGGGGATACAATGAGCAGTTCTTC.

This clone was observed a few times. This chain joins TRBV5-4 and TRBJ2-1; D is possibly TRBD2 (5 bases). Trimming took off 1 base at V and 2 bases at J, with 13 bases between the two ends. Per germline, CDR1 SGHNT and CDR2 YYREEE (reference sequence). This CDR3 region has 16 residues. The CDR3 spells CASSLPGNPPYNEQFF. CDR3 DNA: TGTGCCAGCAGCTTGCCGGGGAATCCCCCCTACAATGAGCAGTTCTTC.

In DNA form, the CDR3 reads TGTGCCGGAAACCCGGGACTAGACGGGTACACCGGGGAGCTGTTTTTT. It encodes CAGNPGLDGYTGELFF. The V call is TRBV30, the J call TRBJ2-2; 8 bases match TRBD2. J gave up 3 bases and V 8 bases, and 14 bases lay outside the gene matches. The germline V gene encodes CDR1 GTSNPN and CDR2 SVGIG (reference sequence). The CDR3 runs 16 residues.

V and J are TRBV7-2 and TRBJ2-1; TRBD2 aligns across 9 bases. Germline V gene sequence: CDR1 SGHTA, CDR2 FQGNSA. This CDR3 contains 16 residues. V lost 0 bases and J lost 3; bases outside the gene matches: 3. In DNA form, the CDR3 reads TGTGCCAGCAGCTTAGCGGGCGGGGGGGTCTACAATGAGCAGTTCTTC. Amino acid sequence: CASSLAGGGVYNEQFF.

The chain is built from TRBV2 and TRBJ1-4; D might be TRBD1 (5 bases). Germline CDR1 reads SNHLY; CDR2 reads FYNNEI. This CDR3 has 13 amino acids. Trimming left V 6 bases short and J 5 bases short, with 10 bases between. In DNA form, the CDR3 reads TGTGCCAGCAGCCTAGGGGTGAATGAAAAACTGTTTTTT. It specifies CASSLGVNEKLFF.

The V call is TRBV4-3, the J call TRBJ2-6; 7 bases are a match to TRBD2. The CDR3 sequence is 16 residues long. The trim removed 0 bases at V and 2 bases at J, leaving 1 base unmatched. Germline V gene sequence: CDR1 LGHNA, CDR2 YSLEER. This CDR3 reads CASSQEGGTGANVLTF. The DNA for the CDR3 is TGCGCCAGCAGCCAAGAGGGGGGGACTGGGGCCAACGTCCTGACTTTC.

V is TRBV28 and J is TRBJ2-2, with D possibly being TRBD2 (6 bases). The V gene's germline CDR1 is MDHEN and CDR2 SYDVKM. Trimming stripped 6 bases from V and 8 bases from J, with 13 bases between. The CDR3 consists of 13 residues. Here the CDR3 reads CASRTSGGGELFF. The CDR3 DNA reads TGTGCCAGCAGGACTTCCGGGGGAGGGGAGCTGTTTTTT.

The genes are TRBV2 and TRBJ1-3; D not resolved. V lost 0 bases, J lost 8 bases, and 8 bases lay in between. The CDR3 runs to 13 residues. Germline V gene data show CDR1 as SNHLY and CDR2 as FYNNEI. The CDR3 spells CASSEARGYTIYF. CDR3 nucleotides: TGTGCCAGCAGTGAAGCTAGAGGTTACACCATATATTTT.

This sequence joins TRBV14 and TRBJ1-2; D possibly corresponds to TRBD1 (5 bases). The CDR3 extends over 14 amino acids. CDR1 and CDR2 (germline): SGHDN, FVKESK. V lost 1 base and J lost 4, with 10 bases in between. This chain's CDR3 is CASSQVAGPYGYTF. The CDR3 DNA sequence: TGTGCCAGCAGCCAAGTTGCAGGGCCCTATGGCTACACCTTC. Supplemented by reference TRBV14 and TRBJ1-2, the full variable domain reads EAGVTQFPSHSVIEKGQTVTLRCDPISGHDNLYWYRRVMGKEIKFLLHFVKESKQDESGMPNNRFLAERTGGTYSTLKVQPAELEDSGVYFCASSQVAGPYGYTFGSGTRLTVV.

For the CDR3, the DNA is TGTGCCAGCAGTTCCCTCGGGGAGGGGGGCAGGGAGACCCAGTACTTC. Translation gives CASSSLGEGGRETQYF. The gene calls are TRBV6-5 and TRBJ2-5, with D tentatively TRBD2 (7 bases). Between the trimmed V and J ends, which lost 4 bases and 5 bases, there was a span of 20 bases. Germline-derived CDR1 and CDR2 are MNHEY and SVGAGI. The CDR3 length is 16 residues.

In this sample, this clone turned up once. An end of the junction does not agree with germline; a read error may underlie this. CDR3 sequence (DNA): TGTGCCAGCAGTTTAGCGGGGGGGCGGGAGCAGTACTTC. Protein sequence: CASSLAGGREQYF. V is TRBV11-2 and J is TRBJ2-7; 11 nucleotides agree with TRBD2. The CDR3 is 13 residues long. From germline, CDR1 is SGHAT and CDR2 FQNNGV.

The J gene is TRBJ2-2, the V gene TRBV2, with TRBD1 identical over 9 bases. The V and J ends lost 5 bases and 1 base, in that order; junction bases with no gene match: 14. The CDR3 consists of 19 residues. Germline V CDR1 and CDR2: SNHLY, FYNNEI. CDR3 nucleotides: TGTGCCAGCAGTCGTACAGGGGGCGCCGTTCTAAAGAACACCGGGGAGCTGTTTTTT. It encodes CASSRTGGAVLKNTGELFF.

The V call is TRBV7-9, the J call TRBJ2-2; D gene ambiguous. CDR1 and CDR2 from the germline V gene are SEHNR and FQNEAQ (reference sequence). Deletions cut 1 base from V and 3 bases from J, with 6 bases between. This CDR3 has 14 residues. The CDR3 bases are TGTGCCAGCAGCTTAGATGTAGACACCGGGGAGCTGTTTTTT. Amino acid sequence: CASSLDVDTGELFF.

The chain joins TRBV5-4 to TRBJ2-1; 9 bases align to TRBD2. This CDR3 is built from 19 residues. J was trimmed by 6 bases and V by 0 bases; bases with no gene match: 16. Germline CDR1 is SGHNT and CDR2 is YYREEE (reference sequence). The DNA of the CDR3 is TGTGCCAGCAGCTTGGACAAAGGGGCGGGGGGGCCATCGGGCAATGAGCAGTTCTTC. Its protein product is CASSLDKGAGGPSGNEQFF.

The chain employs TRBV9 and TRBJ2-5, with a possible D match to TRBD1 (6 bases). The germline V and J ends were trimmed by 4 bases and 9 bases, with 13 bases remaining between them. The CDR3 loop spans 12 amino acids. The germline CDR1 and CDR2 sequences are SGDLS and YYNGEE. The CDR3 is CASSPDSVAQYF. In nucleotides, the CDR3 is TGTGCCAGCAGCCCGGACAGTGTTGCCCAGTACTTC.

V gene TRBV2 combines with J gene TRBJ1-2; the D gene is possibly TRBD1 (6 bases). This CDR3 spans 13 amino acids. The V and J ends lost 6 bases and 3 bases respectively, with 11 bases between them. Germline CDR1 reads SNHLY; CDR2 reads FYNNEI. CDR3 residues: CASRRDTYYGYTF. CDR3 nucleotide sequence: TGTGCCAGCAGACGGGACACCTACTATGGCTACACCTTC. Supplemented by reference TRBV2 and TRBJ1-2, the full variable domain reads EPEVTQTPSHQVTQMGQEVILRCVPISNHLYFYWYRQILGQKVEFLVSFYNNEISEKSEIFDDQFSVERPDGSNFTLKIRSTKLEDSAMYFCASRRDTYYGYTFGSGTRLTVV.

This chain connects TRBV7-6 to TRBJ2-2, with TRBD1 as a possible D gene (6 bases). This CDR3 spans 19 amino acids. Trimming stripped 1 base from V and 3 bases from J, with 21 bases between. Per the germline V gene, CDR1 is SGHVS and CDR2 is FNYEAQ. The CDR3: CASSLEYGLDRTYTGELFF. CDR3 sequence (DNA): TGTGCCAGCAGCTTAGAATATGGTTTGGACAGAACTTACACCGGGGAGCTGTTTTTT.

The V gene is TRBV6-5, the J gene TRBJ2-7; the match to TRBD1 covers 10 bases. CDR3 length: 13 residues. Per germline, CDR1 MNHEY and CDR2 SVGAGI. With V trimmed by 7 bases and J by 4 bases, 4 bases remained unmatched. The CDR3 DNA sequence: TGTGCCAGCAAGAGGGACAGGGGTTACGAGCAGTACTTC. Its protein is CASKRDRGYEQYF.

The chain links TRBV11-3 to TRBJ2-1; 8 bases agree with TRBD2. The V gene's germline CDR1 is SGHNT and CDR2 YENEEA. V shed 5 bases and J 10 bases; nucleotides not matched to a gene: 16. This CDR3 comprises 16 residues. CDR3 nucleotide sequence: TGTGCCAGCAGCCCTAACCGCGGCGGGGGGTTGGGGGAGCAGTTCTTC. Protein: CASSPNRGGGLGEQFF.

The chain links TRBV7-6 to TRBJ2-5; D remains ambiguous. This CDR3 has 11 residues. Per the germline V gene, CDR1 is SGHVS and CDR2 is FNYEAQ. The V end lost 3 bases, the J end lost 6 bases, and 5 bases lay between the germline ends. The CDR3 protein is CASSFSKTQYF. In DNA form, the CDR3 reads TGTGCCAGCAGCTTTTCTAAGACCCAGTACTTC. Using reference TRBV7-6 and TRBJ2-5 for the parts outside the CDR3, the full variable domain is GAGVSQSPRYKVTKRGQDVALRCDPISGHVSLYWYRQALGQGPEFLTYFNYEAQQDKSGLPNDRFSAERPEGSISTLTIQRTEQRDSAMYRCASSFSKTQYFGPGTRLLVL.

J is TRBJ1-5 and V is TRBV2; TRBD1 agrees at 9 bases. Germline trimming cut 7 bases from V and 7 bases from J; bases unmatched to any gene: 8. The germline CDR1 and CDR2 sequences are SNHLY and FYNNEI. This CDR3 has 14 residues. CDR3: CASNLGQGDQPQHF. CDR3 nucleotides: TGTGCCAGCAACCTGGGACAGGGAGACCAGCCCCAGCATTTT.

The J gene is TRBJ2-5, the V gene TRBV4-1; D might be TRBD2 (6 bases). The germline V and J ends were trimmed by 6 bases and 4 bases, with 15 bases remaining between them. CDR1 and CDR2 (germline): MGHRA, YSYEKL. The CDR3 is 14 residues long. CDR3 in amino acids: CASRRGAGIETQYF. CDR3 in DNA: TGCGCCAGCAGGAGGGGCGCGGGAATAGAGACCCAGTACTTC.